The 9 T cell receptor beta chains below were found in one sample sequenced in a study of cytomegalovirus exposure and HLA in healthy donors. PCR was performed using 60 Vbeta and 13 Jbeta primers. Sequencing used immunoSEQ multiplex PCR; TCRdb keeps in-frame clones, though not all of them. The data show more than 95,000 clones, roughly 83% seen once. Sequenced input: PBMCs. The receptors derive from a man younger than 40 in good health and CMV-seropositive.

This sequence joins TRBV7-3 and TRBJ1-2, with TRBD1 as a possible D gene (5 bases). Trimming pared 6 bases from V and 5 bases from J, leaving 13 bases between. The length of the CDR3 is 13 residues. Per the germline V gene, CDR1 is SGHTA and CDR2 is FQGTGA. This chain's CDR3 is CASSPGLEYGYTF. CDR3 sequence (DNA): TGTGCCAGCAGTCCAGGGCTTGAATATGGCTACACCTTC. The whole variable domain, filled in from reference TRBV7-3 and TRBJ1-2, reads GAGVSQTPSNKVTEKGKYVELRCDPISGHTALYWYRQSLGQGPEFLIYFQGTGAADDSGLPNDRFFAVRPEGSVSTLKIQRTERGDSAVYLCASSPGLEYGYTFGSGTRLTVV.

The CDR3, as DNA: TGTGCCAGCAGCCCCTGGACAGGGGGCAATCAGCCCCAGCATTTT. Its translation: CASSPWTGGNQPQHF. The chain is built from TRBV7-2 and TRBJ1-5; TRBD1 agrees at 9 bases. V was clipped by 5 bases and J by 2 bases; unmatched bases: 4. Germline-derived CDR1 and CDR2 are SGHTA and FQGNSA. The CDR3 runs 15 residues.

This clone has just a few counts. CDR3 nucleotide sequence: TGTGCCAGCAGCTGGAAGGACTGGACCGGGGAGCTGTTTTTT. This sequence encodes CASSWKDWTGELFF. The chain has TRBV5-8 and TRBJ2-2, with D perhaps TRBD2 (5 bases). CDR1 is SGHTS, CDR2 YDEGEE, per germline. Trimming took 3 bases from V and 5 from J, leaving 11 bases between them. CDR3 size: 14 residues. The variable domain in full, with the rest retrieved from reference TRBV5-8 and TRBJ2-2, is EAGVTQSPTHLIKTRGQQATLRCSPISGHTSVYWYQQALGLGLQFLLWYDEGEERNRGNFPPRFSGRQFPNYSSELNVNALELEDSALYLCASSWKDWTGELFFGEGSRLTVL.

The J gene is TRBJ1-1, the V gene TRBV7-3; no clear D gene. Deletions cut 1 base from V and 3 bases from J, with 6 bases between. From germline, CDR1 is SGHTA and CDR2 FQGTGA. The CDR3 length is 13 residues. CDR3 DNA sequence: TGTGCCAGCAGCTTAATCGGGGACACTGAAGCTTTCTTT. Its protein is CASSLIGDTEAFF.

V and J are TRBV19 and TRBJ2-2; 10 positions match TRBD2. CDR1 LNHDA and CDR2 SQIVND come from the germline V gene (reference sequence). This CDR3 spans 16 amino acids. V lost 6 bases, J lost 1 base, and 5 bases stayed unmatched. CDR3 in amino acids: CASSHGLAENTGELFF. The CDR3 DNA reads TGTGCCAGTAGCCACGGACTAGCGGAGAACACCGGGGAGCTGTTTTTT. Filled out from reference TRBV19 and TRBJ2-2, the complete variable domain reads DGGITQSPKYLFRKEGQNVTLSCEQNLNHDAMYWYRQDPGQGLRLIYYSQIVNDFQKGDIAEGYSVSREKKESFPLTVTSAQKNPTAFYLCASSHGLAENTGELFFGEGSRLTVL.

V gene TRBV5-4 combines with J gene TRBJ1-4, with 7 bases matching TRBD1. The V segment lost 3 bases and the J segment 7 bases; nucleotides outside the gene matches: 12. This CDR3 has 16 amino acids. Germline assignment: CDR1 SGHNT and CDR2 YYREEE (reference sequence). This CDR3 is CASSSKETGVGEKLFF. DNA of the CDR3: TGTGCCAGCAGCTCGAAAGAAACAGGGGTGGGTGAAAAACTGTTTTTT.

The chain links TRBV5-4 to TRBJ2-3; maybe TRBD2 (6 bases). Trimming took 0 bases from V and 3 from J, leaving 11 bases between them. The CDR3 runs to 15 residues. Per germline, CDR1 SGHNT and CDR2 YYREEE (reference sequence). CDR3 sequence: CASSLGLATTDTQYF. As DNA, the CDR3 is TGTGCCAGCAGCTTGGGGCTAGCGACAACAGATACGCAGTATTTT. Full variable domain (outside the CDR3, taken from reference TRBV5-4 and TRBJ2-3): ETGVTQSPTHLIKTRGQQVTLRCSSQSGHNTVSWYQQALGQGPQFIFQYYREEENGRGNFPPRFSGLQFPNYSSELNVNALELDDSALYLCASSLGLATTDTQYFGPGTRLTVL.

V and J are TRBV7-9 and TRBJ2-7; 11 positions agree with TRBD1. The trim removed 1 base at V and 5 bases at J, leaving 7 bases unmatched. This CDR3 is 16 amino acids long. From germline, CDR1 is SEHNR and CDR2 FQNEAQ (reference sequence). The CDR3, as DNA: TGTGCCAGCAGCTTAGTAAAGGACAGGGGGCCCCACGAGCAGTACTTC. Protein sequence: CASSLVKDRGPHEQYF.

The V and J genes are TRBV6-5 and TRBJ2-1; TRBD2 matches at 7 bases. Looked up from germline, CDR1 is MNHEY and CDR2 is SVGAGI. After removal of 0 bases from V and 2 bases from J, the junction contained 4 bases not matched to a gene. The CDR3 runs 16 residues. CDR3 sequence: CASSYSLLAAYNEQFF. CDR3 DNA sequence: TGTGCCAGCAGTTACTCGTTGCTAGCGGCCTACAATGAGCAGTTCTTC.